This T cell receptor beta chain was documented in a study of T cell responses to AZD1222 COVID-19 vaccine. Here immunoSEQ multiplex PCR was the method, and the copy in TCRdb shows in-frame clones only, minus some. The sample shows tens of thousands of clones, 75% to 90% of them seen only once. This CDR3 spans 17 amino acids. The V gene's germline CDR1 is LGHDT and CDR2 YNNKEL (reference sequence). The V end lost 4 bases, the J end lost 0 bases, and 17 bases lay between the germline ends. This receptor was obtained from an adult in good health. V gene TRBV3-1 (or the pseudogene TRBV3-2) combines with J gene TRBJ2-3, with a weak D call TRBD2 (6 bases). Material: peripheral blood, obtained on day 0 of AZD1222 vaccination. The CDR3, as DNA: TGTGCCAGCAGCCCGACTAGTCATGGGTCTAGCACAGATACGCAGTATTTT. Protein: CASSPTSHGSSTDTQYF.